Shown below are 2 T cell receptor beta chains from a single sample sequenced in a study of blood T cell repertoires in COVID-19. Measured with immunoSEQ multiplex PCR; TCRdb has only the in-frame clones, and not every one. The table lists under 130,000 clones, roughly 80% of them singletons, with roughly 9.4% in the top ten. Sequencing was carried out using peripheral blood. The receptors derive from a woman aged 70-85 years with acute or convalescent COVID-19.

This clone came up once. Written as DNA, the CDR3 is TGTGCCAGCAGTGAACAAGGGGGCGACGGCTATGGCTACACCTTC. Its translation is CASSEQGGDGYGYTF. The chain joins TRBV6-4 to TRBJ1-2; TRBD1 aligns across 7 bases. This CDR3 has 15 residues. Trimming cost V 3 bases and J 4 bases; bases outside gene matches: 8. CDR1 is MRHNA, CDR2 SNTAGT, per germline.

V and J are TRBV7-9 and TRBJ1-6; D is possibly TRBD1 (5 bases). V was pared by 5 bases and J by 8 bases, with 16 bases between. The CDR3 length is 15 residues. CDR1 SEHNR and CDR2 FQNEAQ come from the germline V gene (reference sequence). The CDR3 loop reads CASSQRGVSDSPLHF. In DNA, the CDR3 is TGTGCCAGCAGCCAACGGGGGGTTAGCGATTCACCCCTCCACTTT. The entire variable domain, with the rest obtained from reference TRBV7-9 and TRBJ1-6, is as follows: DTGVSQNPRHKITKRGQNVTFRCDPISEHNRLYWYRQTLGQGPEFLTYFQNEAQLEKSRLLSDRFSAERPKGSFSTLEIQRTEQGDSAMYLCASSQRGVSDSPLHFGNGTRLTVT.